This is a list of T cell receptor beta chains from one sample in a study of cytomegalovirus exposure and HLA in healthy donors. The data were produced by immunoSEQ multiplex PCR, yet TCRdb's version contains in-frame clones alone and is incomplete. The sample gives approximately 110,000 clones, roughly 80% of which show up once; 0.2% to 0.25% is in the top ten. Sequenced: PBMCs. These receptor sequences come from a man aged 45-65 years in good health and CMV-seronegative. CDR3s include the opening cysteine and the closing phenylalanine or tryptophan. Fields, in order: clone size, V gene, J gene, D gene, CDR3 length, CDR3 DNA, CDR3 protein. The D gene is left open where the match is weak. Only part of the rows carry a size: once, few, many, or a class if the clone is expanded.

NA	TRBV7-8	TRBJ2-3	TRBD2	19	TGTGCCAGCAGCTTAGACTACGGGAGGGCTAGCGGGAACGCAGATACGCAGTATTTT	CASSLDYGRASGNADTQYF
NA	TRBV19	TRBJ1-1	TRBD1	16	TGTGCCAGTAGTATACGACAGGGGAAGGTGGGTATTGAAGCTTTCTTT	CASSIRQGKVGIEAFF
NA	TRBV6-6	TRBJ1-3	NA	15	TGTGCCAGCAGTTACTCGAGACAGATTGGAAACACCATATATTTT	CASSYSRQIGNTIYF
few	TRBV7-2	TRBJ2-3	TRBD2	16	TGTGCCAGCAGCTTACGACTAGCGGGAGCCGGAGATACGCAGTATTTT	CASSLRLAGAGDTQYF
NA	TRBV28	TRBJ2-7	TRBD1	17	TGTGCCAGCAGTTTAGAGGGACAGGGGCACCTTGGGTACGAGCAGTACTTC	CASSLEGQGHLGYEQYF
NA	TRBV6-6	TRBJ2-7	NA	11	TGTGCCAGCAGTTCCAGCGGCGAGCAGTACTTC	CASSSSGEQYF
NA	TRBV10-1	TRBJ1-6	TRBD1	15	TGCGCCAGCGGGAGACAGGGAATTAAGAGATCACCCCTCCACTTT	CASGRQGIKRSPLHF
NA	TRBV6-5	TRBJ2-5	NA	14	TGTGCCAGCAGTTACTCAGGGGCGGCAGAGACCCAGTACTTC	CASSYSGAAETQYF
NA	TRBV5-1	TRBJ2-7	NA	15	TGCGCCAGCAGCTTGGACCCTGCTTCGTCCTACGAGCAGTACTTC	CASSLDPASSYEQYF
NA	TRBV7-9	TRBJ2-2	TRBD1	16	TGTGCCAGCAGCTTAATTACAGGGGGCTACACCGGGGAGCTGTTTTTT	CASSLITGGYTGELFF
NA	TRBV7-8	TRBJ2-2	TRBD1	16	TGTGCCAGCAGCCCGGGACAGGGTTTTTTCACCGGGGAGCTGTTTTTT	CASSPGQGFFTGELFF
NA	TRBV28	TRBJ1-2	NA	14	TGTGCAATAGAAGGGGCTGGGGCAGGCTATGGCTACACCTTC	CAIEGAGAGYGYTF
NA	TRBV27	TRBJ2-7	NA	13	TGTGCCAGCAGTTCCCATGGGGAGTACGAGCAGTACTTC	CASSSHGEYEQYF
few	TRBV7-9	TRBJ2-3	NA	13	TGTGCCAGCAGTCCCAGGGGCCCAGATACGCAGTATTTT	CASSPRGPDTQYF
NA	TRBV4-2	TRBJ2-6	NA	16	TGTGCCAGCAGCCAAGAGGGGAGCTCTGGGGCCAACGTCCTGACTTTC	CASSQEGSSGANVLTF
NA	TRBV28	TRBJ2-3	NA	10	TGTGCCAGCAGTTTCAGGCCGCAGTATTTT	CASSFRPQYF
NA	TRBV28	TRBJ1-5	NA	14	TGTGCCAGCAGTTTATCAGGGGGCAATCAGCCCCAGCATTTT	CASSLSGGNQPQHF